This T cell receptor (beta chain) came from a study of T-cell memory formation after mild COVID-19. Study information: For the most part, TCR clusters were specific to one donor. General observations from the study: Most CD4+ clones that shrank were in CM and EM, while CD8+ ones turned up in EMRA. Certain responding clones were present in pre-infection memory, suggesting participation of cross-reactive memory.

Deletions cut 2 bases from V and 7 bases from J, with 2 bases between. This CDR3 region has 9 residues. Germline V lookup: CDR1 SQVTM, CDR2 ANQGSEA. TCR alpha and TCR beta cDNA libraries with sample barcodes and UMIs came from 5'RACE using constant-segment primers. One entry per CDR3 protein, called by TCRdb with MiXCR from the 5' RACE reads. The data contain 310,000 or so distinct CDR3 sequences, roughly 15% of them seen just once; the ten biggest clones take up around a fifth. The sample holds a few counts of this clonotype. The target antigen is unknown. This receptor was taken from a young man who had mild COVID-19 (a few samples of this study predate the infection). Cell type and time point are not known. The sequenced sample consisted of PBMCs or a T cell subset sorted from them (not recorded which). The chain links TRBV29-1 to TRBJ1-2; no clear D gene. Here the CDR3 DNA reads TGCAGCGTTGAACTTGGCTACACCTTC. It yields the protein CSVELGYTF.